The 19 T cell receptor beta chains given below trace back to one sample, sequenced in a study of Ad26.COV2.S vaccination and SARS-CoV-2 variants. Noted treatment: some 20 received Ad26.COV2.S at low or high dose, single or two shots; 5 received placebo; per-sample allocation not given. Following the first vaccine or placebo injection, samples were taken on day 63. The table came from immunoSEQ multiplex PCR; TCRdb's copy has only in-frame clones and leaves some out. The profile shows some 340,000 clones, about 86% of them singletons. The sample here was peripheral blood, taken in a trial of Ad26.COV2.S vaccine versus placebo. Source of these receptors: a person aged 18-65 years who received the Ad26.COV2.S COVID-19 vaccine or a placebo.

The chain recombines TRBV7-9 with TRBJ2-5, with 7 bases aligning to TRBD2. Germline V gene sequence: CDR1 SEHNR, CDR2 FQNEAQ (reference sequence). After removal of 4 bases from V and 7 bases from J, the junction contained 9 bases not matched to a gene. The CDR3 runs 14 residues. The CDR3, as DNA: TGTGCCAGCAGCTCGGCTAGCGGTCCGGGGACCCAGTACTTC. Protein product: CASSSASGPGTQYF. The complete variable domain, with remaining parts taken from reference TRBV7-9 and TRBJ2-5, reads DTGVSQNPRHKITKRGQNVTFRCDPISEHNRLYWYRQTLGQGPEFLTYFQNEAQLEKSRLLSDRFSAERPKGSFSTLEIQRTEQGDSAMYLCASSSASGPGTQYFGPGTRLLVL.

The gene calls are TRBV30 and TRBJ1-2; the D gene is possibly TRBD1 (5 bases). The CDR3 sequence is 14 residues long. V was shortened by 5 bases and J by 3 bases, with 16 bases between the two germline ends. Germline V gene lookup returns CDR1 GTSNPN and CDR2 SVGIG (reference sequence). CDR3 DNA sequence: TGTGCCTGGGACCCGGTGAGAGGGGACTATGGCTACACCTTC. This translates into CAWDPVRGDYGYTF.

As concerns this clone: The same CDR3 also results from other DNA sequences found in this sample. This chain connects TRBV7-2 to TRBJ2-7; D uncertain. The V end lost 3 bases, the J end lost 0 bases, and 0 bases lay between the germline ends. The CDR3 has 11 residues. Germline CDR1 is SGHTA and CDR2 is FQGNSA. The CDR3 loop reads CASSFSYEQYF. CDR3 nucleotides: TGTGCCAGCAGCTTCTCCTACGAGCAGTACTTC. Filled out from reference TRBV7-2 and TRBJ2-7, the complete variable domain reads GAGVSQSPSNKVTEKGKDVELRCDPISGHTALYWYRQSLGQGLEFLIYFQGNSAPDKSGLPSDRFSAERTGGSVSTLTIQRTQQEDSAVYLCASSFSYEQYFGPGTRLTVT.

The chain couples TRBV19 to TRBJ1-4; 7 bases agree with TRBD1. Trimming took 10 bases from V and 1 from J; bases not matched to a gene: 18. The CDR3 sequence is 18 residues long. Germline CDR1 is LNHDA and CDR2 is SQIVND (reference sequence). The CDR3 spells CATTLILGGGRTNEKLFF. The CDR3 DNA follows: TGTGCCACTACCCTTATCCTTGGAGGGGGCAGAACTAATGAAAAACTGTTTTTT.

This clone has only one observation. V and J are TRBV19 and TRBJ1-1, with D uncertain. CDR1 is LNHDA, CDR2 SQIVND, per germline (reference sequence). The CDR3 runs 13 residues. V lost 2 bases to trimming and J lost 5 bases, with 9 bases between them. The chain's CDR3 is CASSIRRETEAFF. The CDR3 bases are TGTGCCAGTAGTATAAGGAGAGAAACTGAAGCTTTCTTT.

This chain connects TRBV9 to TRBJ1-2, with 9 bases lining up with TRBD1. CDR1 and CDR2 from the germline V gene are SGDLS and YYNGEE. V shed 4 bases and J 4 bases; nucleotides not matched to a gene: 2. The length of the CDR3 is 13 residues. The chain's CDR3 is CASSTGQGYGYTF. The CDR3 region has the DNA TGTGCCAGCAGCACGGGACAGGGCTATGGCTACACCTTC.

There are a few counts of this clone. This rearrangement joins TRBV11-1 to TRBJ1-1; D gene unclear. Germline values: CDR1 SGHAT, CDR2 FQDESV (reference sequence). V lost 1 base, J lost 4 bases, and 10 bases lay in between. CDR3 length: 14 amino acids. CDR3 coding DNA: TGTGCCAGCAGCTTAGTGGAGGGCCCCACTGAAGCTTTCTTT. Encoded protein: CASSLVEGPTEAFF. The entire variable domain, with the rest obtained from reference TRBV11-1 and TRBJ1-1, is as follows: EAEVAQSPRYKITEKSQAVAFWCDPISGHATLYWYRQILGQGPELLVQFQDESVVDDSQLPKDRFSAERLKGVDSTLKIQPAELGDSAMYLCASSLVEGPTEAFFGQGTRLTVV.

This clone was seen once. The chain uses TRBV29-1 and TRBJ1-2; 8 bases map to TRBD1. V gave up 5 bases and J gave up 6 bases; unmatched junction bases: 5. The CDR3 runs 12 residues. CDR1 SQVTM and CDR2 ANQGSEA come from the germline V gene. CDR3: CSVSDRVNGYTF. The CDR3, as DNA: TGCAGCGTTTCGGACAGGGTTAATGGCTACACCTTC.

The V and J genes are TRBV29-1 and TRBJ2-2; the D gene is possibly TRBD2 (7 bases). Trimming took 3 bases from V and 5 from J, leaving 16 bases between them. The germline CDR1 and CDR2 sequences are SQVTM and ANQGSEA. The CDR3 is made up of 15 amino acids. The DNA for the CDR3 is TGCAGCGTTGACATCGGGGCGGGGGCTACCGGGGAGCTGTTTTTT. Amino acids: CSVDIGAGATGELFF.

This chain connects TRBV7-6 to TRBJ2-3; 7 nucleotides line up with TRBD1. CDR1 and CDR2 (germline): SGHVS, FNYEAQ. The CDR3 runs to 15 residues. V shed 2 bases, J shed 5 bases, and the junction held 7 bases outside the gene matches. The CDR3 loop is CASSLQTGAGDTQYF. The CDR3 DNA sequence: TGTGCCAGCAGCTTACAAACAGGGGCGGGAGATACGCAGTATTTT.

This chain joins TRBV7-2 and TRBJ1-2; 10 bases agree with TRBD1. Germline V lookup: CDR1 SGHTA, CDR2 FQGNSA. CDR3 length: 15 residues. V lost 5 bases and J lost 4; bases outside the gene matches: 7. The CDR3 sequence: CASSPDRGRGYGYTF. CDR3 coding DNA: TGTGCCAGCAGCCCTGACAGGGGGCGCGGCTATGGCTACACCTTC.

The chain combines TRBV11-2 with TRBJ1-3; possibly TRBD1 for D (6 bases). V was clipped by 4 bases and J by 5 bases, with 15 bases between them. The CDR3 sequence is 15 residues long. Germline loops: CDR1 SGHAT, CDR2 FQNNGV. The CDR3 region is CASSSSRGGRNTIYF. The CDR3 region has the DNA TGTGCCAGCAGCTCATCGCGGGGGGGCAGAAACACCATATATTTT. The variable domain in full, completed from reference TRBV11-2 and TRBJ1-3, reads EAGVAQSPRYKIIEKRQSVAFWCNPISGHATLYWYQQILGQGPKLLIQFQNNGVVDDSQLPKDRFSAERLKGVDSTLKIQPAKLEDSAVYLCASSSSRGGRNTIYFGEGSWLTVV.

This sequence joins TRBV9 and TRBJ2-3; D call uncertain. V was cut by 3 bases and J by 2 bases, with 7 bases left in between. Germline values: CDR1 SGDLS, CDR2 YYNGEE. CDR3 size: 13 residues. The CDR3 DNA is TGTGCCAGCAGCGCCCCATACACAGATACGCAGTATTTT. This encodes CASSAPYTDTQYF.

The count of this clone is one. The gene calls are TRBV6-4 and TRBJ2-7; weak D call: TRBD2 (6 bases). Germline CDR1 is MRHNA and CDR2 is SNTAGT. The CDR3 has 12 amino acids. V was pared by 0 bases and J by 7 bases, with 7 bases between. The CDR3 DNA reads as TGTGCCAGCAGTGACTCAGGAGGGGAGCAGTACTTC. Protein: CASSDSGGEQYF.

This clone was found a few times. The V and J genes are TRBV7-9 and TRBJ1-1; weak D call: TRBD1 (5 bases). The ends were cut back, 1 base at V and 10 bases at J, with 16 bases in the middle. Germline values: CDR1 SEHNR, CDR2 FQNEAQ (reference sequence). This CDR3 comprises 14 residues. CDR3 in amino acids: CASSLVVPGWTAFF. The CDR3 bases are TGTGCCAGCAGCTTAGTGGTCCCAGGGTGGACAGCTTTCTTT.

The genes are TRBV18 and TRBJ2-2; TRBD2 might be the D (5 bases). V lost 3 bases to trimming and J lost 2 bases, with 10 bases between them. CDR3 length: 15 amino acids. The V gene's germline CDR1 is KGHSH and CDR2 LQKENI. The CDR3 sequence is CASSPGRGNTGELFF. The CDR3 coding sequence is TGTGCCAGCTCACCTGGCCGGGGAAACACCGGGGAGCTGTTTTTT.

The chain uses TRBV13 and TRBJ2-5; 12 bases are a match to TRBD2. Germline values: CDR1 PRHDT, CDR2 FYEKMQ (reference sequence). V shed 4 bases and J 5 bases; nucleotides not matched to a gene: 11. The CDR3 loop spans 17 amino acids. The DNA for the CDR3 is TGTGCCAGCAGCTCTTGGACTAGCGGGGCGGAGATGGAGACCCAGTACTTC. Translated: CASSSWTSGAEMETQYF.

The J gene is TRBJ2-1, the V gene TRBV18; no reliable D call. From germline, CDR1 is KGHSH and CDR2 LQKENI. V was pared by 0 bases and J by 5 bases, with 20 bases between. This CDR3 comprises 18 residues. DNA of the CDR3: TGTGCCAGCTCACCACCCGCACCAAGGCCCGCCCCTAACAATGAGCAGTTCTTC. Translating it yields CASSPPAPRPAPNNEQFF.

The V call is TRBV10-3, the J call TRBJ2-7; 12 bases fit TRBD2. This CDR3 spans 16 amino acids. V gave up 0 bases and J gave up 6 bases; unmatched junction bases: 6. CDR1 is ENHRY and CDR2 is SYGVKD in the germline V gene. CDR3 protein: CAISESASGGAGEQYF. In DNA, the CDR3 is TGTGCCATCAGTGAGTCGGCTAGCGGGGGGGCCGGCGAGCAGTACTTC.